The clone carrying this T cell receptor beta chain was seen a handful of times. Antigen specificity is unknown. The data originate from a study of early T cells in non-severe SARS-CoV-2 infection. As for the study in general: RNA in bulk from unsorted whole blood was sequenced, and chains were unpaired.

The study's findings and limits: Using VDJdb, the matching emphasized anti-spike CD8 responses while missing private and CD4 specificities.

Attachment of unique molecular identifiers to individual cDNA molecules was performed. TCRdb itself ran the 5' RACE reads through MiXCR, one entry per CDR3 protein. This sample yields roughly 34,000 distinct CDR3 sequences, of which approximately 7.1% are seen a single time; 13% belongs to the top ten. The sequence was collected from an adult who was a healthcare worker with PCR-confirmed SARS-CoV-2 infection or an uninfected control (not recorded which). The sample consisted of whole blood, taken at baseline.

Here the CDR3 DNA reads TGTGCCAGCAGTTTCGGGCCATTCGGCGAGCAGTACTTC. This encodes CASSFGPFGEQYF. The chain combines TRBV27 with TRBJ2-7; D is unresolved. Germline CDR1 is MNHEY and CDR2 is SMNVEV (reference sequence). Deletions cut 3 bases from V and 6 bases from J, with 12 bases between. The CDR3 runs to 13 residues.